A selection of T cell receptor beta chains follows, all from one sample in a study of blood T cells in healthy people across ages. MiXCR, applied by TCRdb to the 5' RACE reads, yields one record per CDR3 protein. Of around 690,000 distinct CDR3 sequences listed, approximately 59% are singletons. Sequenced sample: blood. The receptors were gathered from a man aged 55 to 70 in good health. Each CDR3 is given with its conserved first and last residue. The order of the fields is D gene, J gene, clone size, V gene, CDR3 DNA, CDR3 protein. The D gene is left open where the match is weak. Part of the rows lack a size; the others show once, few, many or a class for expanded clones.

D gene: TRBD2
J gene: TRBJ2-7
clone size: few
V gene: TRBV9
CDR3 DNA: TGTGCCAGCAGCGTAGGGGGCCGTATACTAGCGACCTCCTACGAGCAGTACTTC
CDR3 protein: CASSVGGRILATSYEQYF

D gene: .
J gene: TRBJ2-1
clone size: .
V gene: TRBV11-2
CDR3 DNA: TGTGCCAGCAGCGTAGGGTGGAGGGACAATGAGCAGTTCTTC
CDR3 protein: CASSVGWRDNEQFF

D gene: TRBD1
J gene: TRBJ2-2
clone size: few
V gene: TRBV7-7
CDR3 DNA: TGTGCCAGCAGCACCCGACAGGGAATGAACACCGGGGAGCTGTTTTTT
CDR3 protein: CASSTRQGMNTGELFF

D gene: TRBD2
J gene: TRBJ2-5
clone size: .
V gene: TRBV3-1
CDR3 DNA: TGTGCCAGCAGCCGACGAACTAGCGGGGGCAACCAAGAGACCCAGTACTTC
CDR3 protein: CASSRRTSGGNQETQYF

D gene: TRBD1
J gene: TRBJ2-4
clone size: .
V gene: TRBV5-6
CDR3 DNA: TGTGCCAGCAGCTCACAGGGGGGTTTTGACATTCAGTACTTC
CDR3 protein: CASSSQGGFDIQYF

D gene: TRBD1
J gene: TRBJ2-7
clone size: .
V gene: TRBV12-3/TRBV12-4
CDR3 DNA: TGTGCCACCGCTGTAGGGACAGGGGAATACGAGCAGTACTTC
CDR3 protein: CATAVGTGEYEQYF

D gene: .
J gene: TRBJ1-4
clone size: .
V gene: TRBV20-1
CDR3 DNA: TGCAGTGCTAGTCCGGGGCTCACTAATGAAAAACTGTTTTTT
CDR3 protein: CSASPGLTNEKLFF

D gene: TRBD1
J gene: TRBJ2-5
clone size: few
V gene: TRBV20-1
CDR3 DNA: TGCAGTGCTCCCCCAGCGGACAGGGGGTCAGGAGAGACCCAGTACTTC
CDR3 protein: CSAPPADRGSGETQYF

D gene: TRBD1
J gene: TRBJ2-7
clone size: few
V gene: TRBV5-1
CDR3 DNA: TGCGCCAGCAGCACATGGACAGGACGGAATTACGAGCAGTACTTC
CDR3 protein: CASSTWTGRNYEQYF

D gene: TRBD2
J gene: TRBJ2-2
clone size: once
V gene: TRBV25-1
CDR3 DNA: TGTGCCAGCAGGGGAGCGGGGGGATGGACCGGGGAGCTGTTTTTT
CDR3 protein: CASRGAGGWTGELFF

D gene: TRBD2
J gene: TRBJ2-3
clone size: .
V gene: TRBV9
CDR3 DNA: TGTGCCAGCAGCGTAAGCAGCGGGGGGCCCACAGATACGCAGTATTTT
CDR3 protein: CASSVSSGGPTDTQYF

D gene: TRBD2
J gene: TRBJ2-1
clone size: .
V gene: TRBV9
CDR3 DNA: TGTGCCAGCAACCCAGGGTCGAGCGGGGGATACAATGAGCAGTTCTTC
CDR3 protein: CASNPGSSGGYNEQFF